This entry describes one TCR beta chain. Its recognized antigen is unknown. Per-nucleotide qualities are absent, and no much larger clonotype sits a single base away. The method behind the library was the immunoSEQ multiplex PCR assay. The multiplex PCR relied on a mix of 60 forward primers for TCR Vbeta segments and 13 reverse primers for TCR Jbeta segments. The CDR3 region of rearranged TCR beta genes was amplified from genomic DNA by a multiplex PCR assay. Amplified TCR beta libraries were sequenced as 87-base-pair reads on the Illumina HiSeq System. The published analysis was carried out like this. In a later analysis, 77 million or so unique TCR beta chains were counted across the approximately 640 repertoires, and approximately 11 million of these chains were shared by at least two donors. A nearest-neighbor algorithm error-corrected the raw reads and collapsed the reads into unique sequences, merging closely related sequences to remove PCR and sequencing errors. Alignment of CDR3 sequences to IMGT reference sequences was used to assign V, D and J gene segments. For a sequence to be retained, at least a six-nucleotide match to both a V gene segment and a J gene segment was required. A rearrangement counted as productive if the CDR3 had no stop codons and remained in frame with V and J, and every other rearrangement counted as non-productive. CDR3 was defined by IMGT convention, running from the second conserved V-encoded cysteine to the conserved J-encoded phenylalanine. In an earlier analysis of 500 to 650 of the donors, sequences lacking an unambiguous match to a single V gene segment were excluded. In an earlier analysis of 450 to 750 of the donors, a V segment was called functional when productive rearrangements were above 56.7%, and segregating when the standard deviation between donors exceeded 5%. A statistical classification framework was built for diagnosing cytomegalovirus status from the catalog of TCR beta chain sequences. In a later analysis, V and J genes were assigned by comparing TCR nucleotide sequences against IMGT/GENE-DB human TR gene sequences. The TCRdist pipeline was used in a later analysis to assign CDR3 sequences and most-parsimonious VDJ recombination scenarios. In a later analysis, every TCR beta chain was defined by the combination of its CDR3 amino acid sequence and its V-gene family, and reads without a unique V-gene family were dropped. As a way to deal with suspected cross-contamination and a sequencing artifact, a later analysis dropped roughly 620 nucleotide sequences that were highly shared and had low generation probability. In a later analysis, a clonal expansion index for each public chain was calculated from normalized within-repertoire ranks of inferred template counts. In a later analysis, generation probabilities were computed using a VDJ recombination model fitted to out-of-frame rearrangements, and the results were checked against IGoR. In a later analysis, hypergeometric tests were used to score TCR-TCR, TCR-HLA and TCR-CMV co-occurrence, with a repertoire-size bias correction applied to TCR pairs. A later analysis estimated false discovery rates by permuting HLA or CMV assignments 20 times. In a later analysis, co-occurring TCRs were grouped with DBSCAN, and TCRdist sequence similarity was added when clustering was performed within HLA-allele-positive subsets. Repertoires with fewer than 30,000 or more than 120,000 public chains were left out of co-occurrence clustering, as were about 5 repertoires with anomalous nucleotide sharing. Sourced from immuneACCESS, this table was stored by TCRdb with only in-frame sequences that have V and J called. A share of the clones is absent; for the studies checked, an unresolved V gene accounts for under half, and the remainder has no known explanation. V, J and clone size derive from that table, while D and trimming were established from the DNA sequence. The sample table lists approximately 220,000 clones, around three quarters of them with a count of one. Around a sixth of the sample comes from the top ten.

This record belongs to a study of cytomegalovirus exposure and HLA in healthy donors (dated by TCRdb to the late 2010s). In the study overall: In an earlier analysis of approximately 640 of the donors, 276 Gb of sequence data and 90 million to 130 million unique TCR beta sequences from roughly 180 million T cells were reported. An early release covering roughly 600 HLA-typed donors comprised approximately 300 gigabases of sequencing data and approximately 85 million unique TCR sequences. Of the approximately 400 genotyped donors, about 84% fell in the genetic ancestry cluster associated with self-reported Caucasian donors. The study was designed to test whether signatures of past pathogen exposure could be identified by cataloging public T cell receptors. The study used immunosequencing to profile the T cell repertoires of approximately 690 subjects and linked those repertoires to cytomegalovirus serostatus. Along with the roughly 700-subject first cohort, a separate validation cohort of roughly 110 different subjects was used. High-throughput TCR immunosequencing, statistical association of individual TCRs with disease status, and machine learning were combined to predict cytomegalovirus infection status. A later analysis re-analyzed previously published TCR beta repertoires from roughly 600 donors and added high-resolution HLA genotyping to study TCR occurrence patterns. Rather than using new phenotypic data, the later analysis identified candidate immune exposures from TCR beta sequences and from how often those sequences occurred across donors. An earlier analysis of around 540 of the donors applied high-throughput TCR beta sequencing to assess whether each TCR beta V gene segment acted as functional or pseudogenic. Alongside the repertoire data, information on donor age, sex, ethnicity and CMV serostatus was compiled. A later genetic analysis took genome-wide SNP genotypes for about three fifths of the 666 donors and used that subset as a discovery cohort. Every discovery cohort repertoire had been produced on one sequencing platform. HLA typing covered class I and class II loci at four-digit resolution. Typing coverage varied by locus: roughly 629-630 donors for A, B, C, DRB1 and DQB1; more than 500 for DQA1; more than 600 for DPA1; approximately 450 for DPB1. Five DR-DQ haplotypes were handled as single units for association and clustering because linkage in the cohort was strong. Among some 400 genotyped donors of the cohort, an average of roughly 230,000 unique TCR beta nucleotide sequences was sequenced per donor, of which about 18% were non-productive. Overall study results and their limits: A later genetic analysis reported fewer N-insertions in productive TCRs among donors in an Asian-associated ancestry cluster than the roughly 670-donor mean. Most TCR sequences were seen in very few donors, while some public TCRs were found in many individuals. The study listed over 150 TCR beta chains as associated with cytomegalovirus. Because counts were too low, roughly 17 rarely observed V segments, including chromosome 9 orphons, were left out of the earlier analysis of 587 of the donors. According to the authors, the approach could potentially be generalized to other disease states and immunological phenotypes. In a later analysis, most CMV-associated TCR beta chains were found to appear HLA-restricted, with HLA associations seemingly driven largely by CMV exposure. A further reported finding was that TCR beta sequences accurately predicted the HLA-A and HLA-B alleles for most subjects in the first cohort. Specific HLA alleles were associated with 15,000 to 20,000 TCR beta sequences at a false discovery rate of 0.05 in a later analysis. In this cohort, only TCR beta chains were sequenced, and detectable features were limited by the absence of alpha or paired-chain data. CMV serostatus was the only immune exposure information available for the cohort. In an earlier analysis of around 500 of the donors, most TCR beta V segments appeared in productive rearrangements about 87% or about 30% of the time, broadly matching IMGT annotations. The classifier was reported to diagnose cytomegalovirus status with high specificity and sensitivity in both the original and validation cohorts. Linkage disequilibrium might explain the correlated functional status among segregating V segments, but an unknown experimental factor could not be ruled out. The sequencing pipeline was judged likely to have produced a cluster of highly shared sequence variants as a technical artifact. A few of the identified cytomegalovirus-associated TCR beta chains were confirmed in vitro to be specific for cytomegalovirus antigens. In a later analysis, TCR association rates were found to vary across HLA loci, with the most associated TCRs seen for DRB1 alleles and the fewest for HLA-C alleles. Presence/absence analyses assumed roughly uniform sequencing depth across donors, an assumption that may not hold. In a later analysis, HLA-associated TCR beta chains showed more clonal expansion and lower generation probabilities than non-associated chains that were equally common. A later analysis reported that several top co-occurrence clusters appeared linked to parvovirus B19, influenza, CMV and Epstein-Barr virus. When HLA alleles, especially DR and DQ, strongly co-occurred, TCR associations were difficult to assign to individual alleles. Because HLA typing was missing for some donors at each locus, association tests included only the typed subset. Some IMGT-functional V segments, including TRBV6-2 and TRBV6-3, could not be told apart with the 87-base-pair reads, so those segments were excluded. V-gene and J-gene trimming of TCR beta chains was associated with a missense DCLRE1C variant in a later genetic analysis, and the association was replicated in an independent cohort.

The CDR3 measures 13 amino acids from cysteine to phenylalanine. Here the CDR3 DNA is all that survives: 39 bases in frame from base 1. CDR1 and CDR2 are drawn from the germline V gene: LGHNT, FRNRAP. V is cut by 2 bases and J by 5 bases, and the space between the germline ends is 9 bases. The cohort was made up of roughly 670 healthy bone marrow donors. At the time of sampling, every cohort member was nominally healthy, though immune exposures that went unrecorded were likely present. The donor was CMV seronegative and was included in the group of approximately 350 seronegative cohort members. Every donor gave a peripheral blood sample, and the peripheral blood mononuclear cells from that sample were used for TCR beta sequencing. The Qiagen DNeasy Blood Extraction Kit was used to extract genomic DNA from the blood cell samples.

This sequence originates from a man aged 40-49 years in good health and CMV-seronegative. Sequencing was done on a sample of PBMCs. Rearrangement joined TRBV12-5 to TRBJ2-5; the D gene is perhaps TRBD1, on 5 matching bases. CDR3 protein: CASGLRGVETQYF. The DNA sequence reads TGTGCTAGTGGTTTGAGGGGCGTGGAGACCCAGTACTTC.